The entry below gives a single TCR beta chain sequence along with its context. At one of its ends the junction is not consistent with the germline gene, which may arise from a read error. These data originate in a study of T-cell memory formation after mild COVID-19. CDR1 is SGHTA, CDR2 FQGNSA, per germline. CDR3 size: 13 residues. TCRdb recomputed calls from the 5' RACE reads with MiXCR, one row per CDR3 protein. This table holds roughly 370,000 distinct CDR3 sequences, 16% found once. This TCR was sampled from a man between 18 and 35 years old who had mild COVID-19 (a few samples of this study predate the infection). Cell type and time point are not known. The chain links TRBV7-2 to TRBJ2-5; TRBD2 might be the D (6 bases). The sequenced material came from PBMCs or a T cell subset sorted from them (not recorded which). CDR3 sequence reads: CASSLAWGDSPLF. The CDR3 coding sequence is TGTGCCAGCAGCTTAGCGTGGGGGGACTCTCCACTCTTC.